This is a list of T cell receptor beta chains from one sample in a study of blood T cell repertoires in COVID-19. Here immunoSEQ multiplex PCR was the method, and the copy in TCRdb shows in-frame clones only, minus some. The table includes about 220,000 clones, approximately 90% detected once. The material sequenced was PBMCs or T cells enriched from blood (not recorded which). The receptors come from a woman aged 30 to 39 who had recovered from COVID-19. The CDR3 runs from the conserved cysteine through the conserved F or W. A D gene is named only where the DNA matches it firmly. For some rows the clone size is stated as once, few or many, or as a class when expanded; others skip it.

size: .; D: TRBD1; J: TRBJ1-3; V: TRBV2; DNA: TGTGCCAGCCGACCGGGACAGCCGAACACCATATATTTT; CDR3: CASRPGQPNTIYF
size: .; D: .; J: TRBJ2-1; V: TRBV4-1; DNA: TGCGCCAGCAGCAGGGGCCAACCGGGCTCCTACAATGAGCAGTTCTTC; CDR3: CASSRGQPGSYNEQFF
size: .; D: TRBD1; J: TRBJ1-1; V: TRBV19; DNA: TGTGCCAGTAGTAGCGCAGGGGGGACTGAAGCTTTCTTT; CDR3: CASSSAGGTEAFF
size: once; D: .; J: TRBJ2-1; V: TRBV13; DNA: TGTGCCAGCAGCCCCAGCGCCTACTCCTACAATGAGCAGTTCTTC; CDR3: CASSPSAYSYNEQFF
size: .; D: .; J: TRBJ1-4; V: TRBV5-1; DNA: TGCGCCAGCAGCTTGTCCCCTACAACTAATGAAAAACTGTTTTTT; CDR3: CASSLSPTTNEKLFF
size: .; D: .; J: TRBJ1-2; V: TRBV27; DNA: TGTGCCAGCAGTTTATATCCATGGGGGCGGATGGACATCTACGGCTACACCTTC; CDR3: CASSLYPWGRMDIYGYTF
size: .; D: TRBD2; J: TRBJ2-5; V: TRBV9; DNA: TGTGCCAGCAGCCCAAATCACCCAGCGGGGGTCCAAGAGACCCAGTACTTC; CDR3: CASSPNHPAGVQETQYF
size: .; D: TRBD2; J: TRBJ2-4; V: TRBV6-2/TRBV6-3; DNA: TGTGCCAGCAGTTACTCGCGGGAGAAGACAGTAGCCAAAAACATTCAGTACTTC; CDR3: CASSYSREKTVAKNIQYF
size: .; D: .; J: TRBJ2-5; V: TRBV5-6; DNA: TGTGCCAGCAGCTTGGGACACCGGCAAGAGACCCAGTACTTC; CDR3: CASSLGHRQETQYF
size: .; D: TRBD1; J: TRBJ2-7; V: TRBV5-6; DNA: TGTGCCAGCAGGCGGGACAGGGGATCCGAGCAGTACTTC; CDR3: CASRRDRGSEQYF
size: .; D: TRBD2; J: TRBJ2-3; V: TRBV19; DNA: TGTGCCAGTAGCGACTCCCTATCCGGGACTAGCGGGGGTGGCACAGATACGCAGTATTTT; CDR3: CASSDSLSGTSGGGTDTQYF
size: .; D: .; J: TRBJ2-5; V: TRBV9; DNA: TGTGCCAGCAGCCCAAGAGCCCCTCCGGGACACGGAGCGATCCAGTACTTC; CDR3: CASSPRAPPGHGAIQYF
size: few; D: .; J: TRBJ2-3; V: TRBV9; DNA: TGTGCCAGCAGCGTAGGGACTCGCACAGATACGCAGTATTTT; CDR3: CASSVGTRTDTQYF
size: .; D: TRBD1; J: TRBJ2-1; V: TRBV14; DNA: TGTGCCAGCAGCCAAGGGACAGGAGACTACAATGAGCAGTTCTTC; CDR3: CASSQGTGDYNEQFF
size: once; D: .; J: TRBJ1-6; V: TRBV5-4; DNA: TGTGCCAGCAGCGCGGACCGGGACAAGTTCGCTTCACCCCTCCACTTT; CDR3: CASSADRDKFASPLHF
size: .; D: .; J: TRBJ1-2; V: TRBV10-3; DNA: TGTGCCATTGGACAGTCCAACTATGGCTACACCTTC; CDR3: CAIGQSNYGYTF
size: .; D: TRBD1; J: TRBJ2-5; V: TRBV7-9; DNA: TGTGCCAGCAGCTGGGCCGGGACAGGGGCGGGAATACAAGAGACCCAGTACTTC; CDR3: CASSWAGTGAGIQETQYF